Shown below are 8 T cell receptor beta chains from a single sample sequenced in a study of blood T cell repertoires in COVID-19. The method was immunoSEQ multiplex PCR; TCRdb's version includes in-frame clones alone and lacks a portion of them. This repertoire shows a few hundred thousand clones, 85% to 90% found once; its top ten account for 2% to 2.5%. Source material: PBMCs or T cells enriched from blood (not recorded which). The receptors were gathered from an older woman in a cohort exposed to, infected with or recovered from COVID-19 (not recorded which).

The V call is TRBV19, the J call TRBJ2-5; TRBD2 matches at 9 bases. The V and J ends lost 5 bases and 1 base, in that order; junction bases with no gene match: 8. CDR3 size: 16 residues. Germline V CDR1 and CDR2: LNHDA, SQIVND (reference sequence). CDR3 in amino acids: CASSSSIAGAQETQYF. The CDR3 coding sequence is TGTGCCAGTAGTTCTTCCATAGCGGGAGCCCAAGAGACCCAGTACTTC.

The chain joins TRBV2 to TRBJ1-5, with 8 bases aligning to TRBD1. J was trimmed by 7 bases and V by 6 bases; bases with no gene match: 5. Germline lookup yields CDR1 SNHLY and CDR2 FYNNEI. The CDR3 consists of 13 residues. CDR3 DNA: TGTGCCAGCAGCTCCAGGGGGCAACAGCCCCAGCATTTT. It translates to CASSSRGQQPQHF.

V usage is TRBV19 and J usage is TRBJ1-5; D unclear. The CDR3 runs to 14 residues. Trimming removed 6 bases at V and 5 bases at J, with 14 bases between. From germline, CDR1 is LNHDA and CDR2 SQIVND (reference sequence). CDR3 loop: CASSGGRFDQPQHF. CDR3 sequence (DNA): TGTGCCAGTAGCGGAGGACGGTTCGATCAGCCCCAGCATTTT.

This clone was detected once. The chain combines TRBV5-5 with TRBJ1-1; weak D call: TRBD1 (6 bases). The CDR3 is made up of 15 amino acids. The germline V gene encodes CDR1 SGHKS and CDR2 YYEKEE (reference sequence). The germline V and J ends were trimmed by 1 base and 1 base, with 11 bases remaining between them. As DNA, the CDR3 is TGTGCCAGCAGCTTGTACGCAGGGGCGAACACTGAAGCTTTCTTT. Translating gives CASSLYAGANTEAFF.

This chain connects TRBV2 to TRBJ1-1; D not resolved. There are 14 residues in the CDR3. Germline V gene lookup returns CDR1 SNHLY and CDR2 FYNNEI. V was clipped by 6 bases and J by 3 bases, with 14 bases between them. CDR3 in amino acids: CASRRGYGYTEAFF. Here the CDR3 DNA reads TGTGCCAGCAGGCGGGGATATGGGTACACTGAAGCTTTCTTT. The full variable domain, completed using reference TRBV2 and TRBJ1-1, is EPEVTQTPSHQVTQMGQEVILRCVPISNHLYFYWYRQILGQKVEFLVSFYNNEISEKSEIFDDQFSVERPDGSNFTLKIRSTKLEDSAMYFCASRRGYGYTEAFFGQGTRLTVV.

V gene TRBV11-2 combines with J gene TRBJ2-7; no definite D call. In germline, CDR1 is SGHAT, CDR2 FQNNGV. V shed 2 bases and J shed 3 bases, with 11 bases lying between them. The CDR3 is made up of 14 amino acids. The CDR3 reads CASSLSRYSYEQYF. In DNA form, the CDR3 reads TGTGCCAGCAGCTTAAGCAGATACAGCTACGAGCAGTACTTC.

The chain couples TRBV3-1 (or the pseudogene TRBV3-2) to TRBJ2-5; TRBD2 agrees at 7 bases. Germline CDR1 and CDR2: LGHDT and YNNKEL (reference sequence). J was trimmed by 5 bases and V by 4 bases; bases with no gene match: 10. This CDR3 has 15 residues. The CDR3 loop reads CASSPEPVGGETQYF. For the CDR3, the DNA is TGTGCCAGCAGCCCAGAGCCGGTGGGGGGGGAGACCCAGTACTTC.

The J gene is TRBJ1-2, the V gene TRBV19, with D hard to call. The germline gives CDR1 LNHDA, CDR2 SQIVND (reference sequence). V shed 4 bases and J shed 3 bases, with 6 bases lying between them. The CDR3 has 12 residues. Written as DNA, the CDR3 is TGTGCCAGTAGTAACGGTGACTATGGCTACACCTTC. Protein: CASSNGDYGYTF.